This T cell receptor (beta chain) derives from a study of regulatory T cells in long-lasting Graves disease. The sample's time point: persistent/refractory GD, antithyroid drugs over 5 years with positive TRAb. Following extraction of RNA from PBMCs, that RNA was used to make the TCR library. An endocrinology department in Xi'an, China, supplied the patients. Researchers made TCR beta libraries by using iRepertoire HTBI primers and running Arm-PCR on CDR3 regions. TCRdb re-called the multiplex PCR reads with MiXCR, one entry per CDR3 protein. Of 600,000 to 850,000 distinct CDR3 sequences in the sample, 30% were seen once. Details on this clonotype: Its antigen remains unidentified.

J lost 7 bases, V lost 4 bases, and 11 bases had no gene match. Per germline, CDR1 SEHNR and CDR2 FQNEAQ (reference sequence). CDR3 length equals 16 residues. Regarding the study as a whole: It was in persistent disease that TRBV28, TRBJ1-2 and TRBJ2-5 were favored. Whereas 1,000 or so public clonotypes were shared by new patients, persistent patients shared more, at approximately 2,700. Few sampled subjects may have lowered accuracy.

The TCR was taken from a female donor with Graves disease. This chain links TRBV7-9 with TRBJ2-1; 9 bases fit TRBD2. Sequencing was performed on peripheral blood mononuclear cells (PBMCs), taken when the disease was refractory, from a patient treated with antithyroid drugs. CDR3 region: CASSSPGGLAGNEQFF. The DNA of the CDR3 is TGTGCCAGCAGCTCCCCCGGGGGACTAGCTGGGAATGAGCAGTTCTTC.